These T cell receptor beta chains were read from a single sample in a study of CD8 T cells in Susac syndrome. TCRdb re-derived calls from the immunoSEQ multiplex PCR reads in MiXCR, one entry per CDR3 protein. The table lists around 130,000 distinct CDR3 sequences, 90% to 95% of them singletons. The sample was CD4+ T cells from PBMCs. These TCRs come from a human donor with multiple sclerosis. Both conserved end residues are part of each CDR3. Each record gives: J gene, D gene, V gene, clone size, CDR3 protein, CDR3 DNA. A D gene is named only where the DNA matches it firmly. Where a row states a size, it is once, few, many or the class of an expanded clone; other rows omit it.

>TRBJ2-1|.|TRBV3-1|.
CASSQDARSSYNEQFF
TGTGCCAGCAGCCAAGATGCGAGGAGCTCCTACAATGAGCAGTTCTTC
>TRBJ1-1|.|TRBV5-1|.
CASSLQPPQTMNTEAFF
TGCGCCAGCAGCTTGCAACCTCCCCAAACGATGAACACTGAAGCTTTCTTT
>TRBJ2-7|TRBD2|TRBV7-2|.
CASSLSGGVYEQYF
TGTGCCAGCAGCCTTAGCGGGGGAGTCTACGAGCAGTACTTC
>TRBJ2-7|TRBD2|TRBV20-1|.
CSATQRGGRLDEQYF
TGCAGTGCTACCCAGCGGGGGGGCCGTCTAGACGAGCAGTACTTC
>TRBJ2-5|TRBD2|TRBV24-1|.
CATSDQRGTQETQYF
TGTGCCACCAGTGATCAGCGGGGGACTCAAGAGACCCAGTACTTC
>TRBJ1-1|.|TRBV5-6|.
CASSLVSRSDTEAFF
TGTGCCAGCAGCTTGGTATCCAGGAGTGACACTGAAGCTTTCTTT
>TRBJ2-7|TRBD1|TRBV25-1|.
CASHGGTGEQYF
TGTGCCAGCCATGGTGGGACAGGGGAGCAGTACTTC
>TRBJ2-1|.|TRBV25-1|.
CASSEGGYNEQFF
TGTGCCAGCAGTGAGGGAGGCTACAATGAGCAGTTCTTC
>TRBJ2-3|.|TRBV6-1|.
CASTHPDSGPDTQYF
TGTGCCAGCACCCACCCCGACAGTGGACCCGATACGCAGTATTTT
>TRBJ2-5|.|TRBV30|.
CAWSKRFQETQYF
TGTGCCTGGAGTAAAAGATTTCAAGAGACCCAGTACTTC
>TRBJ1-1|.|TRBV19|.
CASSQRVLNTEAFF
TGTGCCAGTAGTCAGAGGGTGTTAAACACTGAAGCTTTCTTT
>TRBJ2-3|.|TRBV6-5|.
CASSYLPITSHADTQYF
TGTGCCAGCAGTTACCTACCCATAACTAGCCACGCAGATACGCAGTATTTT
>TRBJ2-7|.|TRBV7-2|few
CASSLDRDEQYF
TGTGCCAGCAGCTTAGACAGGGACGAGCAGTACTTC
>TRBJ2-3|TRBD2|TRBV4-3|.
CASSRFLAGGGNTDTQYF
TGCGCCAGCAGCCGATTCTTAGCGGGGGGCGGAAACACAGATACGCAGTATTTT
>TRBJ2-7|.|TRBV29-1|.
CSGGESYEQYF
TGCAGCGGGGGGGAATCCTACGAGCAGTACTTC
>TRBJ1-5|TRBD1|TRBV7-8|.
CASIIGTERNQPQHF
TGTGCCAGCATCATCGGGACAGAACGCAATCAGCCCCAGCATTTT
>TRBJ1-5|.|TRBV6-2/TRBV6-3|.
CASSQLGFRGGLEPQHF
TGTGCCAGCAGTCAATTGGGCTTTAGAGGAGGTTTGGAGCCCCAGCATTTT
>TRBJ1-2|.|TRBV25-1|.
CASSIGEGYGYTF
TGTGCCAGCAGCATCGGGGAGGGCTATGGCTACACCTTC
>TRBJ2-7|.|TRBV6-5|.
CASSLIGGDEQYF
TGTGCCAGCAGTCTGATCGGAGGGGACGAGCAGTACTTC
>TRBJ1-4|.|TRBV2|.
CASSPRGAKDEKLFF
TGTGCCAGCAGTCCGCGGGGGGCGAAGGATGAAAAACTGTTTTTT
>TRBJ2-1|TRBD1|TRBV27|once
CASSWDSASYNEQFF
TGTGCCAGCAGTTGGGACAGTGCCTCCTACAATGAGCAGTTCTTC
>TRBJ2-1|.|TRBV11-2|few
CASSPRRAANNEQFF
TGTGCCAGCAGCCCGCGCCGGGCGGCGAACAATGAGCAGTTCTTC
>TRBJ2-1|.|TRBV20-1|.
CSARGGSPGPEQFF
TGCAGTGCTAGAGGGGGCTCTCCGGGCCCAGAGCAGTTCTTC